This T cell receptor beta chain was sequenced in a study of early T cells in non-severe SARS-CoV-2 infection. Study background: Investigators sequenced bulk RNA drawn from unsorted whole blood, and chains remained unpaired.

V was shortened by 1 base and J by 2 bases, with 3 bases between the two germline ends. This CDR3 has 12 amino acids. Germline CDR1 is MGHDK and CDR2 is SYGVNS. The study, taken as a whole, reports: In VDJdb matching, anti-spike CD8 responses were favored while private and CD4 specificities went missing.

cDNA molecules, individually, were tagged with unique molecular identifiers. From the 5' RACE reads, TCRdb called clonotypes with MiXCR, one entry per CDR3 protein. Here the sample spans about 48,000 distinct CDR3 sequences, about 5.3% being singletons. The table lists this clonotype with many counts. Antigen: not known. The gene calls are TRBV25-1 and TRBJ2-7; D gene ambiguous. Source: whole blood, taken at baseline. The receptor comes from an adult who was a healthcare worker with PCR-confirmed SARS-CoV-2 infection or an uninfected control (not recorded which). This chain's CDR3 is CASSESTYEQYF. CDR3 DNA sequence: TGTGCCAGCAGTGAATCAACCTACGAGCAGTACTTC.